These 8 T cell receptor beta chains share one sample of origin, sequenced in a study of response to subunit inactivated influenza vaccine. TCRdb itself ran the RT-PCR reads through MiXCR, one entry per CDR3 protein. The sample includes fewer than 700,000 distinct CDR3 sequences, roughly 13% of them seen just once. This specimen was PBMCs from blood, taken roughly 46 days after vaccination. The source is a man in his forties or fifties who received an inactivated influenza vaccine.

This clonotype was counted between two and nine times. The chain employs TRBV12-3 or TRBV12-4 and TRBJ1-6; TRBD1 is a possible D gene (5 bases). The CDR3 loop spans 16 amino acids. With 3 bases removed from V and 8 bases from J, the gap between germline ends came to 17 bases. CDR3 DNA sequence: TGTGCCAGCAGTTTTGGGGCGCAGGCCATATATTCACCCCTCCACTTT. This translates into CASSFGAQAIYSPLHF.

This clonotype has only a few counts. The chain has TRBV20-1 and TRBJ2-7, with TRBD1 identical over 8 bases. In germline, CDR1 is DFQATT, CDR2 SNEGSKA (reference sequence). This CDR3 has 14 residues. V lost 6 bases to trimming and J lost 3 bases; unmatched junction nucleotides: 10. The CDR3 region is CSANGQGLLYEQYF. In DNA form, the CDR3 reads TGCAGTGCCAATGGACAGGGTCTCCTCTACGAGCAGTACTTC.

This clonotype showed up many times. The rearrangement uses TRBV20-1 and TRBJ1-4, with D hard to call. From germline, CDR1 is DFQATT and CDR2 SNEGSKA (reference sequence). The CDR3 is 13 amino acids. The V and J ends lost 6 bases and 8 bases respectively, with 16 bases between them. CDR3 amino acids: CSALGSSQEKLFF. The CDR3 region has the DNA TGCAGTGCCCTCGGTTCCTCCCAGGAAAAACTGTTTTTT.

This clonotype was detected ten times or more. The chain is built from TRBV2 and TRBJ2-5, with 8 bases fitting TRBD2. With 4 bases clipped from V and 5 bases from J, the junction kept 6 bases outside the gene matches. Looked up from germline, CDR1 is SNHLY and CDR2 is FYNNEI. The CDR3 runs to 14 residues. For the CDR3, the DNA is TGTGCCAGCAGTGGTCTAGCGGGCAGGGAGACCCAGTACTTC. Translating it yields CASSGLAGRETQYF.

V is TRBV20-1 and J is TRBJ2-5; TRBD1 matches 7 bases. V lost 0 bases, J lost 5 bases, and 12 bases stayed unmatched. This CDR3 spans 16 amino acids. Germline lookup yields CDR1 DFQATT and CDR2 SNEGSKA (reference sequence). CDR3 amino acids: CSARDLGTVGFETQYF. CDR3 DNA: TGCAGTGCTAGAGATCTCGGGACAGTGGGTTTCGAGACCCAGTACTTC.

In this sample, this clonotype turned up a few times. The chain uses TRBV18 and TRBJ2-1; D not certain. CDR3 length equals 16 residues. The germline V gene encodes CDR1 KGHSH and CDR2 LQKENI. V shed 3 bases and J shed 0 bases, with 12 bases lying between them. CDR3 in DNA: TGTGCCAGCTCACCCCCATCCTGGGGCTCCTACAATGAGCAGTTCTTC. Amino acid sequence: CASSPPSWGSYNEQFF.

There are a few counts of this clonotype. The chain couples TRBV7-2 to TRBJ1-1; D is perhaps TRBD1 (5 bases). The CDR3 contains 14 residues. Germline CDR1 SGHTA, CDR2 FQGNSA. V lost 4 bases and J lost 2, with 11 bases in between. The DNA of the CDR3 is TGTGCCAGCAGCTCGGGCAGGGACAACACTGAAGCTTTCTTT. Its protein is CASSSGRDNTEAFF.

CDR3 DNA sequence: TGTGCCAGCAGATACAGACACGCTGGGGCCAACGTCCTGACTTTC. It specifies CASRYRHAGANVLTF. The rearrangement links TRBV2 to TRBJ2-6; D unresolved. The CDR3 sequence is 15 residues long. Germline V CDR1 and CDR2: SNHLY, FYNNEI. The V and J ends lost 6 bases and 2 bases respectively, with 11 bases between them.